A single T cell receptor (beta chain) is shown here with its context. Its antigen is unidentified. Libraries were prepared by immunoSEQ multiplex PCR; TCRdb keeps only in-frame clonotypes and omits some of them. This table has about 400,000 clones, roughly four fifths appearing once. From germline, CDR1 is SQVTM and CDR2 ANQGSEA. V lost 6 bases to trimming and J lost 3 bases; unmatched junction nucleotides: 8. This CDR3 region has 13 residues. Treatment here: around 19 received Ad26.COV2.S at low or high dose, single or two shots; five or six received placebo; per-sample allocation not given. Collection of samples fell on day 63 after the first vaccine or placebo injection. An adult of 18-55 years in Boston served as donor. The record originates from a study of Ad26.COV2.S vaccination and SARS-CoV-2 variants. Study results and caveats: Vaccine recipients posted higher spike-specific TCR breadth than their placebo counterparts.

The TCR originated in a person aged 18-65 years who received the Ad26.COV2.S COVID-19 vaccine or a placebo. Specimen: peripheral blood, collected in a trial of Ad26.COV2.S vaccine versus placebo. The chain uses TRBV29-1 and TRBJ2-7; TRBD1 matches 7 bases. The CDR3, as DNA: TGCAGCGTGGTACAGGGGAACCTCTACGAGCAGTACTTC. Its translation: CSVVQGNLYEQYF.